This T cell receptor (beta chain) is from a study of radiotherapy plus CTLA-4 blockade in lung cancer (dated by TCRdb to 2016 to 2019). General notes on the study: Objective responses occurred in around 20% of enrolled patients, and 30% to 35% achieved disease control. The research as a whole found: The strongest predictors of response, as reported, were early dynamic changes in blood T cell clones along with a rise in serum interferon-beta after radiation. TCR clones derived from tumors expanded in peripheral blood after treatment with radiotherapy and ipilimumab.

About this clone itself: There is no known antigen for this receptor. Base qualities are not provided; no much larger clone lies one nucleotide away.

Trimming accounts for 3 bases at V and 6 bases at J, while the number of junction bases matched to no gene is 6. According to the germline V gene, CDR1 reads MNHNS and CDR2 reads SASEGT. Including the terminal cysteine and phenylalanine, the CDR3 comprises 14 residues. Left in the record is the CDR3 DNA by itself, 42 bases read in frame from the first base. Library method: the immunoSEQ multiplex PCR assay. TCRdb obtained this table from immuneACCESS and retained in-frame rearrangements with V and J assigned. These tables miss some clones; where compared with another copy, unresolved V genes account for less than half of the shortfall, and the remainder is unexplained. The sample table shows 70,000 to 90,000 clones, and over 70% are seen once. In total, the top ten clones hold approximately 22% of the sample. The study tested focal radiation therapy combined with CTLA-4 blockade (ipilimumab) in patients with chemo-refractory metastatic non-small-cell lung cancer.

The sequence derives from a human donor with non-small cell lung cancer whose response to radiotherapy plus ipilimumab could not be evaluated. Some clones in this sample may be carry-over from other donors' samples. Here the chain combines TRBV6-1 and TRBJ2-7; TRBD1 matches 9 bases in the middle. Sequenced here: peripheral blood, sampled from a patient treated with radiotherapy plus ipilimumab. DNA sequence: TGTGCCAGCAGTGATGGGACAGGGATCCCCGAGCAGTACTTC. Translated, this gives CASSDGTGIPEQYF.